This T cell receptor (beta chain) was sequenced for a study of cytomegalovirus exposure and HLA in healthy donors. General study findings and limits: Most TCR beta V segments were productive about 90% or about 30% of the time in an earlier analysis.

Details on this clone: Its antigen is undetermined.

13 Jbeta primers and 60 Vbeta primers were used for the PCR. The protocol was immunoSEQ multiplex PCR, while the TCRdb copy is restricted to in-frame clones and leaves out a portion. Recorded for this sample: 93,000 or so clones. CDR1 is SGDLS and CDR2 is YYNGEE in the germline V gene. The V segment lost 0 bases and the J segment 0 bases; nucleotides outside the gene matches: 17. The CDR3 is 22 residues long. Sequencing input: PBMCs. V gene TRBV9 combines with J gene TRBJ2-4; 11 positions match TRBD2. This sequence originates from a man aged 40-49 years in good health and CMV-seronegative. As DNA, the CDR3 is TGTGCCAGCAGCGTAGGCCCTATTAGCGGGGGGGGTAGCCATCTAGCCAAAAACATTCAGTACTTC. It is translated as CASSVGPISGGGSHLAKNIQYF.